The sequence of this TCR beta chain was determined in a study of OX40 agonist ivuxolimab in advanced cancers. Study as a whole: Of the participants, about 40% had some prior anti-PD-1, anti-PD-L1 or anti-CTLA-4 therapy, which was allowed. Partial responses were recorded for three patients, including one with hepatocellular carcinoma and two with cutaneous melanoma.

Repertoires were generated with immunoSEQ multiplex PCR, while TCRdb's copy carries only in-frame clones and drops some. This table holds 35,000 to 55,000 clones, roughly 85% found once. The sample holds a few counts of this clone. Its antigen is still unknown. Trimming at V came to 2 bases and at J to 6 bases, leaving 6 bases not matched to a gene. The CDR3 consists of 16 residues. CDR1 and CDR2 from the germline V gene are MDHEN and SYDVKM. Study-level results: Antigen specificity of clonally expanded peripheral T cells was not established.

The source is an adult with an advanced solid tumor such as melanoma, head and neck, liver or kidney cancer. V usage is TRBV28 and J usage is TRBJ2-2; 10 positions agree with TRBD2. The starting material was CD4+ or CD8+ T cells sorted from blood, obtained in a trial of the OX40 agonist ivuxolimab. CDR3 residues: CASSLTGTSVAGELFF. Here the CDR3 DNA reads TGTGCCAGCAGTTTAACCGGGACTAGCGTCGCCGGGGAGCTGTTTTTT.